Listed below are T cell receptor beta chains from one sample, sequenced in a study of CD8 T cells in ankylosing spondylitis. One entry per CDR3 protein results from TCRdb running MiXCR on the 5' RACE reads. The sample yields 200,000 to 300,000 distinct CDR3 sequences, more than 9% seen once. Material: blood, either unsorted or a sorted T cell fraction (not recorded which). The receptor set was obtained from a male donor with ankylosing spondylitis or in good health (not recorded which). Each CDR3 is given with its conserved first and last residue. The order of the fields is J gene, D gene, V gene, clone size, CDR3 protein, CDR3 DNA. A D gene is named only where the DNA matches it firmly. Sizes are listed as once, few, many or a size class.

>TRBJ1-2|NA|TRBV21-1|many
CASSHDRGCYGYTF
TGTGCCAGCAGCCACGACAGGGGGTGCTATGGCTACACCTTC
>TRBJ2-1|NA|TRBV10-3|many
CAISGDHYNEQFF
TGTGCCATCAGTGGGGACCATTACAATGAGCAGTTCTTC
>TRBJ2-2|NA|TRBV20-1|few
CSARDPRGGELFF
TGCAGTGCTAGAGATCCCAGGGGCGGGGAGCTGTTTTTT
>TRBJ2-7|TRBD1|TRBV25-1|many
CASSEIQGVYEQYF
TGTGCCAGCAGTGAAATACAGGGGGTCTACGAGCAGTACTTC
>TRBJ2-3|NA|TRBV5-1|many
CASSLEGGTDTQYF
TGCGCCAGCAGCTTGGAAGGGGGAACAGATACGCAGTATTTT
>TRBJ1-5|NA|TRBV4-2|many
CASSQDQGSQPQHF
TGTGCCAGCAGCCAAGATCAGGGTAGTCAGCCCCAGCATTTT
>TRBJ2-1|TRBD2|TRBV20-1|many
CSARGLAGYNEQFF
TGCAGTGCTAGAGGACTAGCGGGTTACAATGAGCAGTTCTTC
>TRBJ1-1|TRBD1|TRBV7-9|few
CASSAGQGYTEAFF
TGTGCCAGCAGCGCGGGACAGGGGTACACTGAAGCTTTCTTT
>TRBJ2-1|NA|TRBV5-1|few
CASSLLPSSYNEQFF
TGCGCCAGCAGCCTGCTCCCTAGCTCCTACAATGAGCAGTTCTTC
>TRBJ1-4|NA|TRBV19|few
CASSISRATNEKLFF
TGTGCCAGTAGTATCTCACGAGCAACTAATGAAAAACTGTTTTTT
>TRBJ2-7|NA|TRBV6-1|many
CASPSASGYEQYF
TGTGCCAGCCCTTCAGCATCTGGCTACGAGCAGTACTTC
>TRBJ2-1|TRBD1|TRBV11-1|many
CASSLDRGQEFF
TGTGCCAGCAGCTTGGACAGGGGTCAGGAGTTCTTC